This T cell receptor beta chain is from a study of T cells expressing NK-cell markers. This CDR3 region has 15 residues. Following a re-call of the 5' RACE reads, TCRdb has one entry per CDR3 protein and lacks DNA. The table counts some 460,000 distinct CDR3 sequences; more than 1.4% lies in the top ten. The chain links TRBV12-3 or TRBV12-4 to TRBJ2-4; TCRdb returns TRBD1, unconfirmable since there is no DNA. The clonotype comes from a woman aged 45-59 years in good health. What was sequenced was blood T cells: a sorted CD56 or NKG2C T cell subset, CD4+ or CD8+ T cells, or bulk PBMC T cells (not recorded which). This CDR3 is CASSLGQGRENIQYF.